Following are 8 T cell receptor beta chains from one sample sequenced in a study of blood T cell repertoires in COVID-19. Assay used: immunoSEQ multiplex PCR; TCRdb lists only in-frame clones, some missing. This repertoire shows nearly 50,000 clones, around 87% found once; its top ten account for 5%. Sequencing was done on a sample of peripheral blood. All receptors come from a man aged 35 to 55 with active COVID-19.

This rearrangement joins TRBV20-1 to TRBJ1-2, with D unclear. From germline, CDR1 is DFQATT and CDR2 SNEGSKA (reference sequence). V dropped 3 bases and J dropped 8 bases, with 10 bases sitting between them. There are 11 residues in the CDR3. The CDR3 DNA sequence: TGCAGTGCTAGCCACAGCAGGGGCTACACCTTC. Protein sequence: CSASHSRGYTF.

This clone appeared once. The CDR3: CASSETGLVSYTF. The CDR3 DNA sequence: TGTGCCAGCAGTGAGACAGGGTTGGTGAGCTACACCTTC. This sequence joins TRBV2 and TRBJ1-2, with 7 bases fitting TRBD1. From germline, CDR1 is SNHLY and CDR2 FYNNEI. J was trimmed by 9 bases and V by 3 bases; bases with no gene match: 7. The CDR3 length is 13 residues.

CDR3 nucleotide sequence: TGTGCCAGCATTAACAGGGATCTATCCTACAATGAGCAGTTCTTC. Amino acids: CASINRDLSYNEQFF. The chain joins TRBV2 to TRBJ2-1; weak D call: TRBD1 (6 bases). The V end lost 7 bases, the J end lost 1 base, and 14 bases lay between the germline ends. This CDR3 has 15 amino acids. Germline loops: CDR1 SNHLY, CDR2 FYNNEI. Drawing the rest from reference TRBV2 and TRBJ2-1, the complete variable domain is EPEVTQTPSHQVTQMGQEVILRCVPISNHLYFYWYRQILGQKVEFLVSFYNNEISEKSEIFDDQFSVERPDGSNFTLKIRSTKLEDSAMYFCASINRDLSYNEQFFGPGTRLTVL.

The J gene is TRBJ2-1, the V gene TRBV2; the D is unclear. This CDR3 has 13 amino acids. The V gene's germline CDR1 is SNHLY and CDR2 FYNNEI. V dropped 6 bases and J dropped 7 bases, with 13 bases sitting between them. For the CDR3, the DNA is TGTGCCAGCAGCCCCAGGTCTGAAAATGAGCAGTTCTTC. Translating gives CASSPRSENEQFF.

The V gene is TRBV5-6, the J gene TRBJ2-7; 7 bases align to TRBD1. V was clipped by 2 bases and J by 5 bases; unmatched bases: 1. Germline assignment: CDR1 SGHDT and CDR2 YYEEEE. CDR3 length: 12 amino acids. The CDR3 DNA reads as TGTGCCAGCAGCTTTGACAGGGACGAGCAGTACTTC. This codes for CASSFDRDEQYF.

The chain is built from TRBV6-2 or TRBV6-3 and TRBJ2-7; 8 bases map to TRBD1. J was trimmed by 1 base and V by 2 bases; bases with no gene match: 4. CDR3 length: 15 residues. The germline gives CDR1 MNHEY, CDR2 SVGEGT. CDR3 DNA: TGTGCCAGCAGTTACGGGGGGACAGGATCCTACGAGCAGTACTTC. Protein product: CASSYGGTGSYEQYF.

This chain links TRBV19 with TRBJ1-2; 7 positions agree with TRBD1. Germline CDR1 and CDR2: LNHDA and SQIVND (reference sequence). J lost 0 bases, V lost 5 bases, and 12 bases had no gene match. This CDR3 region has 17 residues. The CDR3 loop reads CASSPYEAGTANYGYTF. The CDR3 DNA is TGTGCCAGTAGTCCCTATGAGGCCGGGACAGCTAACTATGGCTACACCTTC.

V and J are TRBV13 and TRBJ2-7; possible D gene TRBD2, 6 bases. This CDR3 has 14 residues. CDR1 PRHDT and CDR2 FYEKMQ come from the germline V gene (reference sequence). Trimming removed 5 bases from V and 0 bases from J, with 11 bases in between. CDR3 region: CASSTVGGSYEQYF. In nucleotides, the CDR3 is TGTGCCAGCAGCACCGTCGGGGGCTCCTACGAGCAGTACTTC.